This T cell receptor (beta chain) was identified in a study of cytomegalovirus exposure and HLA in healthy donors. As for the study in general: Previous work identified roughly 120 million unique TCR beta sequences from around 180 million T cells. Whole-study results and caveats: Presence/absence analyses rested on an assumption that sequencing depth was roughly uniform across donors. Later on, an analysis found that several of the most significant clusters appeared to be linked to common viral pathogens, which included parvovirus B19. Per a prior analysis, the majority of TCR beta V segments were productive roughly 87% or roughly 30% of the time.

Germline lookup yields CDR1 MNHEY and CDR2 SVGAGI. The CDR3 sequence is 16 residues long. Trimming at V came to 1 base and at J to 3 bases, leaving 6 bases not matched to a gene. Amplification used 60 Vbeta primers and 13 Jbeta primers. The assay was immunoSEQ multiplex PCR, and TCRdb's table has in-frame clones only and misses some. The sample lists some 140,000 clones, roughly 77% occurring once. A word on this clone: Its matching antigen is unknown.

The TCR originated in a man aged 25-45 years in good health and CMV-seropositive. The genes are TRBV6-5 and TRBJ2-5; 9 bases align to TRBD2. Sample: PBMCs. DNA of the CDR3: TGTGCCAGCAGTTACTGGGCGGGAGGGGGGGAAGAGACCCAGTACTTC. This encodes CASSYWAGGGEETQYF.